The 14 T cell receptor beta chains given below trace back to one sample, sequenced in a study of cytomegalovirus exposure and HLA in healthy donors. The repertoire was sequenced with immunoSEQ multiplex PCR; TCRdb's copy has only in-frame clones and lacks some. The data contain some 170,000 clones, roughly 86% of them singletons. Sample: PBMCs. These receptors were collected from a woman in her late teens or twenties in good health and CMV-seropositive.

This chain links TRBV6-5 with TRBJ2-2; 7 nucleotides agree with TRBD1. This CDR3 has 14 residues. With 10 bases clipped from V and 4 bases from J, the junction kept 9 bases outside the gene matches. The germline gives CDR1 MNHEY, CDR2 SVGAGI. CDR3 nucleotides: TGTGCCACGGGGACAGCCCCGTCCACCGGGGAGCTGTTTTTT. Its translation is CATGTAPSTGELFF.

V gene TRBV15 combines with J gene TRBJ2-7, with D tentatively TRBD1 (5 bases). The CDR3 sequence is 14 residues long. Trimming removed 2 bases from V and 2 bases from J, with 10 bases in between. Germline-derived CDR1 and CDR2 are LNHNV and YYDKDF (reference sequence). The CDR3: CATSRRQPTYEQYF. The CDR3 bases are TGTGCCACCAGCAGAAGACAGCCGACCTACGAGCAGTACTTC.

The CDR3 coding sequence is TGTGCCTGGAGTGAGTACAGGGGGGATGAGCAGTTCTTC. This gives the protein CAWSEYRGDEQFF. This chain uses TRBV30 with TRBJ2-1; 8 bases fit TRBD1. Unmatched junction bases numbered 4, after V lost 1 base and J lost 8 bases. Germline V gene data show CDR1 as GTSNPN and CDR2 as SVGIG (reference sequence). The CDR3 extends over 13 amino acids. Filled out from reference TRBV30 and TRBJ2-1, the complete variable domain reads SQTIHQWPATLVQPVGSPLSLECTVEGTSNPNLYWYRQAAGRGLQLLFYSVGIGQISSEVPQNLSASRPQDRQFILSSKKLLLSDSGFYLCAWSEYRGDEQFFGPGTRLTVL.

CDR3 sequence (DNA): TGCGCCAGCAGCTTGTCCGGGACTAGGGACACCGGGGAGCTGTTTTTT. Its protein product is CASSLSGTRDTGELFF. The J gene is TRBJ2-2, the V gene TRBV5-1, with 8 bases aligning to TRBD2. V was pared by 1 base and J by 3 bases, with 5 bases of the junction left unmatched. CDR1 is SGHRS, CDR2 YFSETQ, per germline. CDR3 length: 16 residues.

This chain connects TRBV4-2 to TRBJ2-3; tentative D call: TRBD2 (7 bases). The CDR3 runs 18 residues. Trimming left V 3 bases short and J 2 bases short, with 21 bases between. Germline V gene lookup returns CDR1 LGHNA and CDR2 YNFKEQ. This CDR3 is CASSHRGALSSITDTQYF. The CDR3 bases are TGTGCCAGCAGCCATCGGGGGGCGTTAAGTTCTATCACAGATACGCAGTATTTT.

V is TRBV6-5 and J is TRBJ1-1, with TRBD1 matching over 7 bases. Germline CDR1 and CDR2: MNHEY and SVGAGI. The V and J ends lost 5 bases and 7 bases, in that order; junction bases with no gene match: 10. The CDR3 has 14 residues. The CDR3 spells CASSPDRVGFEAFF. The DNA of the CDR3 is TGTGCCAGCAGTCCCGACAGGGTGGGCTTTGAAGCTTTCTTT.

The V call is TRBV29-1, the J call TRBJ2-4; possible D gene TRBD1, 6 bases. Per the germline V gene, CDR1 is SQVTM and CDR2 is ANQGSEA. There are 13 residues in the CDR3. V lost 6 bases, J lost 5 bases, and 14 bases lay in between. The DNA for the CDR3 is TGCAGCGTGGAACAGGGTGACGAAAACATTCAGTACTTC. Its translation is CSVEQGDENIQYF.

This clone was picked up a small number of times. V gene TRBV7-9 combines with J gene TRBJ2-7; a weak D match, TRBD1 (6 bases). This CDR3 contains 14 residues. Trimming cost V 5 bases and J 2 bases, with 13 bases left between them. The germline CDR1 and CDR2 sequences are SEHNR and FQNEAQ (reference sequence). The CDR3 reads CASSLPGHPYEQYF. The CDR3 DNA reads TGTGCCAGCAGCCTCCCGGGACACCCCTACGAGCAGTACTTC.

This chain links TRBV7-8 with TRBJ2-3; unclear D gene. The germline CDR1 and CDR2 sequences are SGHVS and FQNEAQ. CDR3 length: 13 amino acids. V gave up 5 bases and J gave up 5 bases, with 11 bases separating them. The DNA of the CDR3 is TGTGCCAGCAGCACCTCGACTGGAGATACGCAGTATTTT. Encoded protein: CASSTSTGDTQYF.

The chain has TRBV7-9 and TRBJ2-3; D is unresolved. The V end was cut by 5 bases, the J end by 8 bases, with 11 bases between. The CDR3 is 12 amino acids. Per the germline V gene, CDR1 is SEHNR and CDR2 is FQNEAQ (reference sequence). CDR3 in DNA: TGTGCCAGCAGCCCCTCGACTGGTACGCAGTATTTT. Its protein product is CASSPSTGTQYF.

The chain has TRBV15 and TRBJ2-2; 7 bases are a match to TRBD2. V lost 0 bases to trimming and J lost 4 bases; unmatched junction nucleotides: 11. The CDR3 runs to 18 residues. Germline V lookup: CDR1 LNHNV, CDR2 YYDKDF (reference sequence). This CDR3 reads CATSRDFRGGFPTGELFF. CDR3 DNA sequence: TGTGCCACCAGCAGAGATTTTAGGGGAGGGTTCCCCACCGGGGAGCTGTTTTTT. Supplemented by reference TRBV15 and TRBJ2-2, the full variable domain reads DAMVIQNPRYQVTQFGKPVTLSCSQTLNHNVMYWYQQKSSQAPKLLFHYYDKDFNNEADTPDNFQSRRPNTSFCFLDIRSPGLGDTAMYLCATSRDFRGGFPTGELFFGEGSRLTVL.

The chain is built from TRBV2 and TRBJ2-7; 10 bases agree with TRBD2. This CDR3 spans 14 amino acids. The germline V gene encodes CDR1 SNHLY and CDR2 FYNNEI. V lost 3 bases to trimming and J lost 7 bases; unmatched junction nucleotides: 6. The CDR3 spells CASSERLAGLEQYF. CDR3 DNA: TGTGCCAGCAGTGAGCGACTAGCGGGTTTGGAGCAGTACTTC.

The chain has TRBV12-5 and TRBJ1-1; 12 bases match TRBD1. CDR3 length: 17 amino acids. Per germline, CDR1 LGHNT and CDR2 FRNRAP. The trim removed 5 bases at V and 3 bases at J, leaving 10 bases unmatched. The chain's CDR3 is CASGLGTGGIFHTEAFF. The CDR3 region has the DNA TGTGCTAGTGGTCTCGGGACAGGGGGCATTTTTCACACTGAAGCTTTCTTT.

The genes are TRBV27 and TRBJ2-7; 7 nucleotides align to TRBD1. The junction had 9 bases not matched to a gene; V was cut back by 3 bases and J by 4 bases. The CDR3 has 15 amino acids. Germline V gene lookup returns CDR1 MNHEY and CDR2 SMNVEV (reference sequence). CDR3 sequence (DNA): TGTGCCAGCAGTTTGAAGTTAGGGGGCGCGTACGAGCAGTACTTC. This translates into CASSLKLGGAYEQYF.